This entry concerns a single T cell receptor (beta chain). Its antigen is not known. The data were obtained in a study of shared clonotypes between healthy human individuals. Looking at the study overall: Those who served as donors were a couple of women and a few men between the ages of 18 and 49. Regarding the study as a whole: Enrolling few donors narrowed the genetic and exposure-history diversity that was represented. Clonotype sharing among donors was expected to depend on sequencing depth.

Generated by immunoSEQ multiplex PCR, the TCRdb table keeps only in-frame clones and is missing some. Among approximately 2.4 million clones, approximately 96% were seen once, and the ten largest hold roughly 0.13%. The authors divided CD4+ cells into CD45RA+ naive and CD45RA-negative memory subsets. Germline loops: CDR1 SQVTM, CDR2 ANQGSEA. The length of the CDR3 is 14 residues. The ends were cut back, 5 bases at V and 0 bases at J, with 13 bases in the middle. The receptor was derived from a man between 18 and 29 years old in good health. Sequenced: naive CD4+ T cells sorted from blood. The subset here: CD45RA+ positively selected. This chain connects TRBV29-1 to TRBJ1-1, with a weak D call TRBD1 (5 bases). In DNA form, the CDR3 reads TGCAGCGTTAACCCATCAGGGATGAACACTGAAGCTTTCTTT. It translates to CSVNPSGMNTEAFF. Combining the CDR3 with reference TRBV29-1 and TRBJ1-1 gives the whole variable domain SAVISQKPSRDICQRGTSLTIQCQVDSQVTMMFWYRQQPGQSLTLIATANQGSEATYESGFVIDKFPISRPNLTFSTLTVSNMSPEDSSIYLCSVNPSGMNTEAFFGQGTRLTVV.